Sequencing of this T cell receptor (beta chain) was carried out in a study of blood T cell repertoires in COVID-19. The V and J ends lost 5 bases and 2 bases respectively, with 11 bases between them. The V gene's germline CDR1 is SGHTA and CDR2 FQGNSA. The CDR3 runs 14 residues. Libraries were prepared by immunoSEQ multiplex PCR; TCRdb keeps only in-frame clonotypes and omits some of them. The sample has some 240,000 clones; roughly 88% are singletons. What was sequenced was peripheral blood. This TCR was sampled from a woman in her 70s with COVID-19, enrolled during active disease. The chain links TRBV7-2 to TRBJ2-3, with D unresolved. The CDR3 region is CASSPGADTDTQYF. CDR3 coding DNA: TGTGCCAGCAGCCCAGGCGCTGACACAGATACGCAGTATTTT.